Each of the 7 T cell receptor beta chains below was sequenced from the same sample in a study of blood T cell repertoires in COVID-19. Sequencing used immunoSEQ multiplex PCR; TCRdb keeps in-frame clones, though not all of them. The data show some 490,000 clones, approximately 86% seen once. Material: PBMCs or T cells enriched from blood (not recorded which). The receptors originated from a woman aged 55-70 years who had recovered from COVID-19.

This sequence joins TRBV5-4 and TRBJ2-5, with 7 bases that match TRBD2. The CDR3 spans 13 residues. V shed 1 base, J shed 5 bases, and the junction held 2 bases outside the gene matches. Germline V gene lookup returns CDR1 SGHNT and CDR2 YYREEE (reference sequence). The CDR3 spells CASSLKGGETQYF. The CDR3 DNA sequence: TGTGCCAGCAGCTTGAAGGGAGGGGAGACCCAGTACTTC.

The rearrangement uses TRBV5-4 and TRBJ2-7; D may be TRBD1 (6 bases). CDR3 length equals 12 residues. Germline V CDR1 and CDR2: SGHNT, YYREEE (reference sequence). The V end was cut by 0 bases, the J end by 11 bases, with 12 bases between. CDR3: CASSLAGGAEYV. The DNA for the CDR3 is TGTGCCAGCAGCTTGGCTGGGGGCGCGGAGTACGTC.

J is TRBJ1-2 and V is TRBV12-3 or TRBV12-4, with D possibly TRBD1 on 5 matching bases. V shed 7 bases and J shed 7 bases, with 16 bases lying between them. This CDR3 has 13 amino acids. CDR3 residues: CASTQVSGGGYTF. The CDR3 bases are TGTGCCAGCACCCAAGTGTCCGGGGGTGGCTACACCTTC.

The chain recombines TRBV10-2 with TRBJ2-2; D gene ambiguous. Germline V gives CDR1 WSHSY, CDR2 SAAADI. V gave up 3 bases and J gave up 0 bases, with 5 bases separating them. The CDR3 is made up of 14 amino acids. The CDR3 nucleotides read TGCGCCAGCAGTGATGAGACGAACACCGGGGAGCTGTTTTTT. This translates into CASSDETNTGELFF.

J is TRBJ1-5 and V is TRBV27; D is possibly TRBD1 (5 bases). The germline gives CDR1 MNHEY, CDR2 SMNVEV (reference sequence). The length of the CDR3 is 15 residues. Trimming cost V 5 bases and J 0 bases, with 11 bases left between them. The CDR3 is CASSARGVSNQPQHF. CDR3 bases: TGTGCCAGCAGTGCCCGGGGGGTTAGCAATCAGCCCCAGCATTTT.

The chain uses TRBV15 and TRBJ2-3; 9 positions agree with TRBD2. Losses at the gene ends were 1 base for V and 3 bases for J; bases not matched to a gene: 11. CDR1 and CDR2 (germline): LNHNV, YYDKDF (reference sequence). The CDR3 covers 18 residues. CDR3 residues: CATSRGSSGSGGTDTQYF. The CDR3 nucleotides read TGTGCCACCAGCAGAGGCTCCTCGGGGAGCGGGGGGACAGATACGCAGTATTTT.

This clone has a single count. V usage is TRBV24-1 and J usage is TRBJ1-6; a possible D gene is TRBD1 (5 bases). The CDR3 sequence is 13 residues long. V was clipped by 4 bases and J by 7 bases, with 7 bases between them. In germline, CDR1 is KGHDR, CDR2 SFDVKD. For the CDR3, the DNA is TGTGCCACCAGTGACAGGGCCAATTCACCCCTCCACTTT. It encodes CATSDRANSPLHF.